These 21 T cell receptor beta chains were all obtained from the same sample, sequenced in a study of cytomegalovirus exposure and HLA in healthy donors. 13 Jbeta primers and 60 Vbeta primers were used for the PCR. Using immunoSEQ multiplex PCR, the repertoire was profiled, and TCRdb retains in-frame clones only, with some absent. Of about 130,000 clones listed, 70% to 75% are singletons. The sample comprised PBMCs. These receptors were obtained from a young man in good health and CMV-seronegative.

The chain uses TRBV7-8 and TRBJ2-1; 11 bases fit TRBD2. Trimming at V came to 2 bases and at J to 5 bases, leaving 8 bases not matched to a gene. Germline V gene lookup returns CDR1 SGHVS and CDR2 FQNEAQ. This CDR3 contains 17 residues. CDR3 nucleotide sequence: TGTGCCAGCAGCTTATTGGAGGGACTAGCGGCCCACAATGAGCAGTTCTTC. Protein sequence: CASSLLEGLAAHNEQFF.

The V and J genes are TRBV7-2 and TRBJ1-1; TRBD1 might be the D (5 bases). This CDR3 has 15 residues. V dropped 1 base and J dropped 0 bases, with 9 bases sitting between them. Germline V gives CDR1 SGHTA, CDR2 FQGNSA. CDR3 sequence (DNA): TGTGCCAGCAGCTTAGTGGGGGGGATGAACACTGAAGCTTTCTTT. Protein product: CASSLVGGMNTEAFF.

The genes are TRBV9 and TRBJ2-3; 10 nucleotides agree with TRBD2. Trimming removed 0 bases from V and 3 bases from J; junction bases left unmatched: 4. The CDR3 loop spans 16 amino acids. In germline, CDR1 is SGDLS, CDR2 YYNGEE. The chain's CDR3 is CASSVGASGGTDTQYF. CDR3 nucleotides: TGTGCCAGCAGCGTAGGGGCTAGCGGGGGTACAGATACGCAGTATTTT. The full variable domain, completed using reference TRBV9 and TRBJ2-3, is DSGVTQTPKHLITATGQRVTLRCSPRSGDLSVYWYQQSLDQGLQFLIQYYNGEERAKGNILERFSAQQFPDLHSELNLSSLELGDSALYFCASSVGASGGTDTQYFGPGTRLTVL.

The rearrangement uses TRBV9 and TRBJ1-6, with TRBD1 matching over 7 bases. Germline CDR1 SGDLS, CDR2 YYNGEE. Trimming took 4 bases from V and 4 from J; bases not matched to a gene: 5. This CDR3 has 15 residues. CDR3 region: CASSPRDSYNSPLHF. CDR3 sequence (DNA): TGTGCCAGCAGCCCCCGGGACAGTTATAATTCACCCCTCCACTTT.

The gene calls are TRBV18 and TRBJ2-7, with D possibly being TRBD2 (5 bases). The CDR3 runs 13 residues. The germline V and J ends were trimmed by 2 bases and 4 bases, with 9 bases remaining between them. Germline V lookup: CDR1 KGHSH, CDR2 LQKENI. CDR3 in DNA: TGTGCCAGCTCACCATCGGGGTTTTACGAGCAGTACTTC. Translation: CASSPSGFYEQYF.

CDR3 residues: CASSSRDLEAFF. In DNA, the CDR3 is TGTGCCAGCAGCTCACGGGACTTGGAGGCTTTCTTT. J is TRBJ1-1 and V is TRBV6-6; TRBD1 is a possible D gene (5 bases). Trimming stripped 6 bases from V and 11 bases from J, with 16 bases between. Germline V lookup: CDR1 MNHNY, CDR2 SVGAGI (reference sequence). This CDR3 region has 12 residues.

V is TRBV19 and J is TRBJ2-1; the D gene is possibly TRBD1 (6 bases). Germline values: CDR1 LNHDA, CDR2 SQIVND (reference sequence). Trimming left V 0 bases short and J 3 bases short, with 6 bases between. This CDR3 region has 14 residues. CDR3 loop: CASSIEDSYNEQFF. The CDR3 DNA reads as TGTGCCAGTAGTATAGAGGACAGCTACAATGAGCAGTTCTTC.

A few counts support this clone. The V gene is TRBV5-3, the J gene TRBJ1-1, with TRBD1 as a possible D gene (5 bases). TRBV5-3 is an ORF; its function is uncertain. This CDR3 is built from 14 residues. The germline V and J ends were trimmed by 0 bases and 3 bases, with 9 bases remaining between them. CDR3 nucleotides: TGTGCCAGAAGCTTGGATGGGGGGGACACTGAAGCTTTCTTT. This translates into CARSLDGGDTEAFF.

The chain couples TRBV11-2 to TRBJ1-1; the D gene is possibly TRBD1 (5 bases). CDR1 SGHAT and CDR2 FQNNGV come from the germline V gene. This CDR3 region has 12 residues. Trimming took 6 bases from V and 6 from J, leaving 11 bases between them. The CDR3 loop is CASRLWGAEAFF. CDR3 sequence (DNA): TGTGCCAGCAGGTTATGGGGCGCTGAAGCTTTCTTT.

The V and J genes are TRBV5-1 and TRBJ2-6; D ambiguous. Germline lookup yields CDR1 SGHRS and CDR2 YFSETQ. This CDR3 comprises 15 residues. Trimming cost V 6 bases and J 0 bases, with 10 bases left between them. DNA of the CDR3: TGCGCCAGCAATCCGGGTCACTCTGGGGCCAACGTCCTGACTTTC. It encodes CASNPGHSGANVLTF.

This chain uses TRBV18 with TRBJ2-1; D is undetermined. The CDR3 sequence is 15 residues long. V was pared by 3 bases and J by 6 bases, with 15 bases between. Germline lookup yields CDR1 KGHSH and CDR2 LQKENI. The CDR3 sequence is CASSPRRSSFNEQFF. The CDR3 region has the DNA TGTGCCAGCTCACCCCGCAGAAGTAGCTTCAATGAGCAGTTCTTC. Full variable domain (outside the CDR3, taken from reference TRBV18 and TRBJ2-1): NAGVMQNPRHLVRRRGQEARLRCSPMKGHSHVYWYRQLPEEGLKFMVYLQKENIIDESGMPKERFSAEFPKEGPSILRIQQVVRGDSAAYFCASSPRRSSFNEQFFGPGTRLTVL.

The chain uses TRBV13 and TRBJ2-3, with TRBD2 matching 7 bases. The CDR3 covers 16 residues. Germline assignment: CDR1 PRHDT and CDR2 FYEKMQ (reference sequence). The ends lost 6 bases at V and 5 bases at J; junction bases unmatched: 14. CDR3 sequence reads: CASRLTLGGSGDTQYF. The CDR3 DNA sequence: TGTGCCAGCAGGCTAACATTAGGCGGGAGTGGAGATACGCAGTATTTT.

The chain employs TRBV7-9 and TRBJ1-3, with D maybe TRBD1 (6 bases). Between the trimmed V and J ends, which lost 5 bases and 4 bases, there was a span of 15 bases. Germline CDR1 and CDR2: SEHNR and FQNEAQ (reference sequence). The CDR3 totals 15 residues. CDR3 amino acids: CASSLSGGAGNTIYF. The CDR3 DNA sequence: TGTGCCAGCAGCCTATCGGGGGGCGCGGGAAACACCATATATTTT.

This clone was recorded a few times. CDR3: CASSSDTGTGRRNEQFF. The CDR3 nucleotides are TGTGCCAGCAGCTCAGACACCGGGACAGGGAGGCGAAATGAGCAGTTCTTC. This chain connects TRBV7-3 to TRBJ2-1, with 9 bases matching TRBD1. The CDR3 runs 17 residues. J was trimmed by 7 bases and V by 4 bases; bases with no gene match: 14. The germline CDR1 and CDR2 sequences are SGHTA and FQGTGA. The variable domain in full, completed from reference TRBV7-3 and TRBJ2-1, reads GAGVSQTPSNKVTEKGKYVELRCDPISGHTALYWYRQSLGQGPEFLIYFQGTGAADDSGLPNDRFFAVRPEGSVSTLKIQRTERGDSAVYLCASSSDTGTGRRNEQFFGPGTRLTVL.

This clone was counted between two and nine times. The genes are TRBV10-3 and TRBJ2-7, with 9 bases aligning to TRBD1. The J segment lost 2 bases and the V segment lost 6 bases, leaving 5 bases of the junction unmatched. This CDR3 spans 14 amino acids. The germline V gene encodes CDR1 ENHRY and CDR2 SYGVKD. CDR3 DNA: TGTGCCATCAGCGGGACAGGGACTACCTACGAGCAGTACTTC. Translating gives CAISGTGTTYEQYF.

V gene TRBV5-6 combines with J gene TRBJ2-5; TRBD2 agrees at 7 bases. The J segment lost 5 bases and the V segment lost 4 bases, leaving 11 bases of the junction unmatched. The CDR3 length is 15 residues. Looked up from germline, CDR1 is SGHDT and CDR2 is YYEEEE. CDR3 residues: CASSGGLGGEETQYF. DNA of the CDR3: TGTGCCAGCAGCGGGGGATTGGGGGGGGAGGAGACCCAGTACTTC.

V usage is TRBV5-1 and J usage is TRBJ2-3; 9 bases are shared with TRBD2. Per germline, CDR1 SGHRS and CDR2 YFSETQ. The V gene end was trimmed by 4 bases and the J gene end by 2 bases; junction bases not matched to a gene: 5. This CDR3 is 15 amino acids long. CDR3: CASSHGTSNTDTQYF. CDR3 coding DNA: TGCGCCAGCAGCCATGGGACTAGCAACACAGATACGCAGTATTTT.

This chain links TRBV11-2 with TRBJ2-5; D perhaps matches TRBD2 (6 bases). CDR1 is SGHAT and CDR2 is FQNNGV in the germline V gene. CDR3 length equals 11 residues. With 8 bases removed from V and 4 bases from J, the gap between germline ends came to 8 bases. This CDR3 reads CASLRGETQYF. The CDR3 region has the DNA TGTGCCAGCTTGCGGGGAGAGACCCAGTACTTC.

This clone turned up a few times. The chain is built from TRBV7-2 and TRBJ2-5, with 7 bases that match TRBD2. This CDR3 is 15 amino acids long. V was pared by 0 bases and J by 5 bases, with 6 bases of the junction left unmatched. From germline, CDR1 is SGHTA and CDR2 FQGNSA. CDR3 bases: TGTGCCAGCAGCTTAGCGCGGGGGAACCGGGAGACCCAGTACTTC. This encodes CASSLARGNRETQYF. Looking up the rest from reference TRBV7-2 and TRBJ2-5 gives the full variable domain: GAGVSQSPSNKVTEKGKDVELRCDPISGHTALYWYRQSLGQGLEFLIYFQGNSAPDKSGLPSDRFSAERTGGSVSTLTIQRTQQEDSAVYLCASSLARGNRETQYFGPGTRLLVL.

This clone was observed a single time. The rearrangement uses TRBV9 and TRBJ2-2, with D maybe TRBD1 (5 bases). Trimming cost V 3 bases and J 6 bases, with 15 bases left between them. Germline CDR1 SGDLS, CDR2 YYNGEE. The CDR3 contains 15 residues. CDR3 sequence reads: CASSARPTGPGELFF. The CDR3, as DNA: TGTGCCAGCAGCGCGCGACCAACAGGCCCCGGGGAGCTGTTTTTT.

The genes are TRBV9 and TRBJ1-2, with D possibly being TRBD1 (6 bases). The CDR3 extends over 15 amino acids. Germline loops: CDR1 SGDLS, CDR2 YYNGEE. V lost 2 bases and J 7 bases, leaving 18 bases between the germline ends. This CDR3 is CASSVPSGGATGYTF. The CDR3 DNA sequence: TGTGCCAGCAGCGTCCCAAGCGGGGGGGCTACTGGCTACACCTTC.